Each of the 15 T cell receptor beta chains below was sequenced from the same sample in a study of T-cell reconstitution after alpha-beta-depleted transplantation in children. Unique molecular identifiers were used to barcode this TCRbeta library. TCRdb recomputed calls from the PCR reads with MiXCR, one row per CDR3 protein. This sample has about 980,000 distinct CDR3 sequences; about 31% occur once, and the top ten carry more than 25%. The material was PBMCs, mostly from graft donor cells, obtained 360 days after TCRalphabeta/CD19-depleted stem cell transplant. These receptors originate from a boy younger than two who had a stem cell transplant for SCID, so the T cells may come from the graft donor.

DNA for the CDR3: TGTGCCAGCAGGGATCCCAATTACAATGAGCAGTTCTTC. It specifies CASRDPNYNEQFF. This chain links TRBV2 with TRBJ2-1; D not resolved. V lost 6 bases and J 4 bases, leaving 10 bases between the germline ends. Germline V lookup: CDR1 SNHLY, CDR2 FYNNEI. There are 13 residues in the CDR3.

The sample holds a few counts of this clonotype. The chain combines TRBV5-1 with TRBJ2-2; possible D gene TRBD1, 6 bases. From germline, CDR1 is SGHRS and CDR2 YFSETQ. The V end was cut by 4 bases, the J end by 6 bases, with 13 bases between. The CDR3 contains 14 residues. In DNA form, the CDR3 reads TGCGCCAGCAGCATATCCGGACAGCCCGGGGAGCTGTTTTTT. This encodes CASSISGQPGELFF.

This clonotype has more than one count but fewer than ten. The chain combines TRBV12-3 or TRBV12-4 with TRBJ2-1; 10 nucleotides match TRBD2. This CDR3 is built from 13 residues. Trimming cost V 6 bases and J 7 bases; bases outside gene matches: 3. CDR3 nucleotide sequence: TGTGCCAGCAGAGGACTAGCGGTAAATGAGCAGTTCTTC. It yields the protein CASRGLAVNEQFF.

The chain couples TRBV10-3 to TRBJ1-1; no definite D call. The CDR3 spans 16 residues. Germline-derived CDR1 and CDR2 are ENHRY and SYGVKD. V lost 3 bases, J lost 5 bases, and 19 bases lay in between. As DNA, the CDR3 is TGTGCCATCAGTGACCCAATTGGCCACAGCGTAACTGAAGCTTTCTTT. Translated, it gives CAISDPIGHSVTEAFF.

The V gene is TRBV4-1, the J gene TRBJ2-5; possibly TRBD1 or TRBD2 for D (5 bases each). The V gene's germline CDR1 is MGHRA and CDR2 YSYEKL. The CDR3 consists of 15 residues. Trimming removed 1 base from V and 2 bases from J, with 11 bases in between. The CDR3 loop is CASSQVGEPQETQYF. Here the CDR3 DNA reads TGCGCCAGCAGCCAAGTGGGGGAACCACAAGAGACCCAGTACTTC.

DNA of the CDR3: TGTGCCAGCACCCACGGACAGACCTTCCAAGAGACCCAGTACTTC. Translating it yields CASTHGQTFQETQYF. J is TRBJ2-5 and V is TRBV3-1, with D possibly being TRBD1 (6 bases). CDR3 length: 15 residues. Germline V gene lookup returns CDR1 LGHDT and CDR2 YNNKEL (reference sequence). V was trimmed by 7 bases and J by 1 base, leaving 16 bases between them.

The V gene is TRBV12-3 or TRBV12-4, the J gene TRBJ2-2, with D possibly TRBD1 on 6 matching bases. V lost 4 bases and J 4 bases, leaving 10 bases between the germline ends. The CDR3 is 14 amino acids. CDR3 in DNA: TGTGCCAGCAGTTCGTTGGACAGCACCGGGGAGCTGTTTTTT. It translates to CASSSLDSTGELFF.

There are a few counts of this clonotype. This chain connects TRBV6-2 or TRBV6-3 to TRBJ1-5; the match to TRBD1 covers 7 bases. The CDR3 covers 17 residues. CDR1 is MNHEY and CDR2 is SVGEGT in the germline V gene. V lost 6 bases and J lost 4; bases outside the gene matches: 15. The CDR3, as DNA: TGTGCCAGCAGCCTATCACCGTACAGGGGTCGTAATCAGCCCCAGCATTTT. It specifies CASSLSPYRGRNQPQHF.

The chain recombines TRBV4-3 with TRBJ2-7; D is ambiguous. Germline CDR1 is LGHNA and CDR2 is YSLEER. V was pared by 0 bases and J by 1 base, with 16 bases between. This CDR3 has 17 residues. CDR3 residues: CASSQEPNMGLSYEQYF. CDR3 DNA sequence: TGCGCCAGCAGCCAAGAACCGAATATGGGTCTTTCCTACGAGCAGTACTTC.

This clonotype was observed a few times. V gene TRBV2 combines with J gene TRBJ2-7; D gene uncertain. V was shortened by 3 bases and J by 2 bases, with 11 bases between the two germline ends. The germline V gene has CDR1 SNHLY and CDR2 FYNNEI. The CDR3 extends over 14 amino acids. The CDR3 coding sequence is TGTGCCAGCAGTGAGGATAGGAACGCCTACGAGCAGTACTTC. As protein: CASSEDRNAYEQYF. The whole variable domain, remainder taken from reference TRBV2 and TRBJ2-7, is EPEVTQTPSHQVTQMGQEVILRCVPISNHLYFYWYRQILGQKVEFLVSFYNNEISEKSEIFDDQFSVERPDGSNFTLKIRSTKLEDSAMYFCASSEDRNAYEQYFGPGTRLTVT.

The chain couples TRBV20-1 to TRBJ2-7; D is unresolved. Between the trimmed V and J ends, which lost 6 bases and 1 base, there was a span of 13 bases. The CDR3 loop spans 13 amino acids. From germline, CDR1 is DFQATT and CDR2 SNEGSKA (reference sequence). CDR3 DNA: TGCAGTGCGCCTCGGGTTGGGTCCTACGAGCAGTACTTC. The encoded protein is CSAPRVGSYEQYF.

This clonotype has a handful of counts. The chain has TRBV6-2 or TRBV6-3 and TRBJ2-1; the match to TRBD2 covers 15 bases. The germline V gene has CDR1 MNHEY and CDR2 SVGEGT. V gave up 0 bases and J gave up 1 base; unmatched junction bases: 7. This CDR3 spans 20 amino acids. DNA of the CDR3: TGTGCCAGCAGTTACTCGCCGGGACTAGCGGGGGGCTATTCCTACAATGAGCAGTTCTTC. Translating it yields CASSYSPGLAGGYSYNEQFF.

CDR3 in DNA: TGTGCCAGCAGCCTGGGGGGGATGTGGAGCTCCTACGAGCAGTACTTC. Its protein product is CASSLGGMWSSYEQYF. The gene calls are TRBV7-9 and TRBJ2-7, with TRBD2 matching 7 bases. Trimming took 5 bases from V and 0 from J; bases not matched to a gene: 10. The CDR3 runs 16 residues. CDR1 and CDR2 (germline): SEHNR, FQNEAQ (reference sequence). The full variable domain, its missing parts supplied by reference TRBV7-9 and TRBJ2-7, is DTGVSQNPRHKITKRGQNVTFRCDPISEHNRLYWYRQTLGQGPEFLTYFQNEAQLEKSRLLSDRFSAERPKGSFSTLEIQRTEQGDSAMYLCASSLGGMWSSYEQYFGPGTRLTVT.

The chain recombines TRBV5-1 with TRBJ2-5; D not certain. The CDR3 runs to 13 residues. Germline V gene sequence: CDR1 SGHRS, CDR2 YFSETQ. The V end was cut by 1 base, the J end by 3 bases, with 7 bases between. CDR3 sequence (DNA): TGCGCCAGCAGCTTGATTTCCGAAGAGACCCAGTACTTC. This translates into CASSLISEETQYF.

Only a few counts were recorded for this clonotype. A read error may produce the germline difference seen at one junction end. The chain links TRBV6-5 to TRBJ2-3, with D tentatively TRBD2 (6 bases). CDR1 is MNHEY and CDR2 is SVGAGI in the germline V gene. The CDR3 extends over 16 amino acids. This CDR3 is CASSYWGGTGTDTQYF. CDR3 bases: TGTGCCAGCAGCTACTGGGGCGGGACGGGCACAGATACGCAGTATTTT.